In this sample, the clone carrying this T cell receptor beta chain turned up a few times. The antigen remains undetermined. The data originate from a study of blood T cells in healthy people across ages. General study results and limits: Estimates based on one million T cells were treated as lower bounds. Unsorted PBMCs prevented conclusive naive versus antigen-experienced comparison.

V shed 7 bases and J shed 6 bases, with 15 bases lying between them. There are 13 residues in the CDR3. Per germline, CDR1 SGHTA and CDR2 FQGNSA. It was with a sample-barcoded 5' primer and a J-beta primer mix that a second PCR of roughly 6 to 12 cycles was run. TCRdb re-derived calls from the 5' RACE reads in MiXCR, one entry per CDR3 protein. The table lists fewer than 2 million distinct CDR3 sequences, around 42% of them singletons. The origin of this receptor is a human donor in good health. The V gene is TRBV7-2, the J gene TRBJ1-2; D call uncertain. The sample was blood. The CDR3 DNA is TGTGCCAGCATGCCCCGGTATCGGCATGGCTACACCTTC. It yields the protein CASMPRYRHGYTF.